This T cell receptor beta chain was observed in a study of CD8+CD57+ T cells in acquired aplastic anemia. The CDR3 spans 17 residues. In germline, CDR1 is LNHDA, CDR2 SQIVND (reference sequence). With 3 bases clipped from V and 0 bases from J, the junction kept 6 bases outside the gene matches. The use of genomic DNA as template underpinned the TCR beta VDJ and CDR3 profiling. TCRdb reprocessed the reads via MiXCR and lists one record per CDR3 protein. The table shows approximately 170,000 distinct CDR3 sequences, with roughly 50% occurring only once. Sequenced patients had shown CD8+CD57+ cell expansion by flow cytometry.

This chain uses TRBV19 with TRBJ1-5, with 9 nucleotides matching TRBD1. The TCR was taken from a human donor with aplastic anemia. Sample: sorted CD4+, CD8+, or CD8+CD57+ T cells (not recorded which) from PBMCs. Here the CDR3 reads CASSIRGTGYSNQPQHF. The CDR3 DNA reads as TGTGCCAGTAGTATTAGGGGGACAGGGTATAGCAATCAGCCCCAGCATTTT.